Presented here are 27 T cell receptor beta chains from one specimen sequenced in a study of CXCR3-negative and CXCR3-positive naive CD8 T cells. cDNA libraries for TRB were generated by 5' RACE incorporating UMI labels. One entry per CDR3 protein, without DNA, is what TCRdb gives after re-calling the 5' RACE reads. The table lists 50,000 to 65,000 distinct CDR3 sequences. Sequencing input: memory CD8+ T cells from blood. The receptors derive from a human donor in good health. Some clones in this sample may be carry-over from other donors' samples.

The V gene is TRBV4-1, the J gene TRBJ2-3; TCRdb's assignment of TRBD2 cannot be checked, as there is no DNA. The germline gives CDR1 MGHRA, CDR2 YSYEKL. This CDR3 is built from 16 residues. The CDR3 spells CASSQDGGLSTDTQYF.

This chain's CDR3 is CSVEGRKTGELFF. The genes are TRBV29-1 and TRBJ2-2. The germline CDR1 and CDR2 sequences are SQVTM and ANQGSEA. The CDR3 sequence is 13 residues long.

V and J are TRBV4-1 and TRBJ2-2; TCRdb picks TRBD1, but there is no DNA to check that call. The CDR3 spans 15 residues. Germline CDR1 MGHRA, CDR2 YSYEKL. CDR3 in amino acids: CASSHLQGNTGELFF.

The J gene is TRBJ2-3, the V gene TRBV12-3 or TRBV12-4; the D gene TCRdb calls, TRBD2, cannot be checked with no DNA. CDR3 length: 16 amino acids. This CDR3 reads CASTTLAGGRNDTQYF.

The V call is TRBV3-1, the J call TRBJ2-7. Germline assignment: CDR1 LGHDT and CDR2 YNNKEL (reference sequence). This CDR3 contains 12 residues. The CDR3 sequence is CASSPAAYEQYF.

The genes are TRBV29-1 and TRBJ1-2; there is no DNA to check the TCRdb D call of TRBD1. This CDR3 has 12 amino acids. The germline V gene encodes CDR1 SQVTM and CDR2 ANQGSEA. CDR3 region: CSVAAGGDGYTF.

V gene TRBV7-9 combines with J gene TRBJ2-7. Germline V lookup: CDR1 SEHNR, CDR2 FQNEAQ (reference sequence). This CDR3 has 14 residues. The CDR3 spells CASSPGSPYYEQYF. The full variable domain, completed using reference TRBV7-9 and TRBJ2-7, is DTGVSQNPRHKITKRGQNVTFRCDPISEHNRLYWYRQTLGQGPEFLTYFQNEAQLEKSRLLSDRFSAERPKGSFSTLEIQRTEQGDSAMYLCASSPGSPYYEQYFGPGTRLTVT.

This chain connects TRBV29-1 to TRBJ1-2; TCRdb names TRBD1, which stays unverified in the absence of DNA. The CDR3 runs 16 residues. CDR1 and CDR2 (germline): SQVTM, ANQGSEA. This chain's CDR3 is CSVPNAIWTGGYGYTF.

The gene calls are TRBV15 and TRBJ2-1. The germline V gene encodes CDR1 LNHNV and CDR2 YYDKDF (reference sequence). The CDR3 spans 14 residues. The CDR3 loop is CATSKTPSYNEQFF.

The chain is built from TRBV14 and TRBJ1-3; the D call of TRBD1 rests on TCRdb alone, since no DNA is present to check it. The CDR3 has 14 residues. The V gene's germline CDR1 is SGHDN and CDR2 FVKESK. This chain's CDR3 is CASSQAGTWDTIYF.

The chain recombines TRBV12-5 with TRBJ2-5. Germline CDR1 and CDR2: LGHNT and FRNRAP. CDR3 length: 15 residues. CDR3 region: CASGLPYSSQETQYF.

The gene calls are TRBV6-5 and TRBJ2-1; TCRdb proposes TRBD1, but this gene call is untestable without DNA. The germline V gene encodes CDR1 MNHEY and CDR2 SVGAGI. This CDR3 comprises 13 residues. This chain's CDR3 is CASGGSSYNEQFF.

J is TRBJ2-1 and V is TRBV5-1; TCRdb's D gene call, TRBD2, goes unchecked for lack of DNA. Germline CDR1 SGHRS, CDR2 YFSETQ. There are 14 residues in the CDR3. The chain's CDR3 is CASSFLGTNNEQFF.

CDR3 amino acids: CASSTPDRGSNQPQHF. This chain joins TRBV19 and TRBJ1-5; checking the TCRdb D call of TRBD1 is not possible without DNA. CDR3 length: 16 amino acids. Germline V lookup: CDR1 LNHDA, CDR2 SQIVND (reference sequence).

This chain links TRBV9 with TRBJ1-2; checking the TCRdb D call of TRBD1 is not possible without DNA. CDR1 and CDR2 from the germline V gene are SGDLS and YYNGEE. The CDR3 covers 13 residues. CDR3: CASSAGTGYGYTF.

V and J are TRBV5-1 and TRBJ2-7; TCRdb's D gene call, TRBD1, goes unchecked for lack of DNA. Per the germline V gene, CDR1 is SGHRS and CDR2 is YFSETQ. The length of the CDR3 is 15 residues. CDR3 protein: CASSWVRGDEYEQYF. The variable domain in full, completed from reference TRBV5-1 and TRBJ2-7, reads KAGVTQTPRYLIKTRGQQVTLSCSPISGHRSVSWYQQTPGQGLQFLFEYFSETQRNKGNFPGRFSGRQFSNSRSEMNVSTLELGDSALYLCASSWVRGDEYEQYFGPGTRLTVT.

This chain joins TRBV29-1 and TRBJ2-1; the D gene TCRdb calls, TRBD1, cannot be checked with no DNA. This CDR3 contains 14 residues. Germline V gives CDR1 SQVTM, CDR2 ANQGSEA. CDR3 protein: CSVELRGIMGEQFF.

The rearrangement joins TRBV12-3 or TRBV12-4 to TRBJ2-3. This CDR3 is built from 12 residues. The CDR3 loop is CASSFGTDTQYF.

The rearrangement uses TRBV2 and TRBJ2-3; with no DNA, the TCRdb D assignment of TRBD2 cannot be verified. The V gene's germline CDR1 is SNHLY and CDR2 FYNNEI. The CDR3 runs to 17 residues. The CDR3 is CASSEGFPGLAVHEQYF. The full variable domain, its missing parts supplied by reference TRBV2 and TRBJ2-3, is EPEVTQTPSHQVTQMGQEVILRCVPISNHLYFYWYRQILGQKVEFLVSFYNNEISEKSEIFDDQFSVERPDGSNFTLKIRSTKLEDSAMYFCASSEGFPGLAVHEQYFGPGTRLTVL.

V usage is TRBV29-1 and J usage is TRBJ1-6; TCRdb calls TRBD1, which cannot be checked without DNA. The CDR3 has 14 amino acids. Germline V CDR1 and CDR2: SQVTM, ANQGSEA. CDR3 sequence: CSVEEGGGGSPLHF. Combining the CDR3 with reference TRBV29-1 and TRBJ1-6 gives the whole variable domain SAVISQKPSRDICQRGTSLTIQCQVDSQVTMMFWYRQQPGQSLTLIATANQGSEATYESGFVIDKFPISRPNLTFSTLTVSNMSPEDSSIYLCSVEEGGGGSPLHFGNGTRLTVT.

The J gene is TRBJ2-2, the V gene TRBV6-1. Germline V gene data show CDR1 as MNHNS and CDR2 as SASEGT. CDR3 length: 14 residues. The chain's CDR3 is CASSIAGEMGELFF.

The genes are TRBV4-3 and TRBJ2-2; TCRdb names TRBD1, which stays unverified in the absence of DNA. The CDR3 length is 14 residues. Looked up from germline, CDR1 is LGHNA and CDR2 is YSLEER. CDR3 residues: CASSQDGGTGELFF.

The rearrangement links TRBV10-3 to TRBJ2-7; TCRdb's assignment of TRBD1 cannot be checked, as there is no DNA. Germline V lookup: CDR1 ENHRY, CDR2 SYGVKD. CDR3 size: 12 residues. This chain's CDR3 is CAINQGSDEQYF.

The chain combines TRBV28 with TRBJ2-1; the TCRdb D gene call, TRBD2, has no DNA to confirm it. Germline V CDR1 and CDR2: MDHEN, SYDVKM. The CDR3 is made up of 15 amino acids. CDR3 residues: CASSLRAGEGNEQFF.

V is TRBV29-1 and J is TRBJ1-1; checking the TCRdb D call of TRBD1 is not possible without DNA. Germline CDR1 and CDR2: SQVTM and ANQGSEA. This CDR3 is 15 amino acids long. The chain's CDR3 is CSVPGARGKDTEAFF. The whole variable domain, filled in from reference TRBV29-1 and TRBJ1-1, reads SAVISQKPSRDICQRGTSLTIQCQVDSQVTMMFWYRQQPGQSLTLIATANQGSEATYESGFVIDKFPISRPNLTFSTLTVSNMSPEDSSIYLCSVPGARGKDTEAFFGQGTRLTVV.

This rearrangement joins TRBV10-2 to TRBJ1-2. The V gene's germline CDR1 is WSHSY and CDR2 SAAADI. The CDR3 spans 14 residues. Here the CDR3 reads CASSESMGSHGYTF.

CDR3 sequence reads: CASSYALGQGASPLHF. This sequence joins TRBV6-5 and TRBJ1-6; TCRdb gives TRBD1 as the D gene, but with no DNA this cannot be confirmed. The CDR3 covers 16 residues. Germline assignment: CDR1 MNHEY and CDR2 SVGAGI.